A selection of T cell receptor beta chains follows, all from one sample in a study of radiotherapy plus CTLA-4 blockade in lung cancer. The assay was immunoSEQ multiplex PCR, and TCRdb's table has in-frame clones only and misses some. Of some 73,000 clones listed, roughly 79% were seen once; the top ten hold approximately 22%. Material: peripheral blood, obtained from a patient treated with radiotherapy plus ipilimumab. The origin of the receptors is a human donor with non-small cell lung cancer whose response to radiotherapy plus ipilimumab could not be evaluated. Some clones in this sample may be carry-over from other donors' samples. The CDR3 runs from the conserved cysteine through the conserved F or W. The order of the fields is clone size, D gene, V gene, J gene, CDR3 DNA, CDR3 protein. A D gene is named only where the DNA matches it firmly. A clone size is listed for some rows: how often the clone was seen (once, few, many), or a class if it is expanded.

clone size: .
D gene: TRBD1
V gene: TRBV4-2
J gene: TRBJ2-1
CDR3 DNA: TGTGCCAGCAGCCAAGAATGGCAGGGGGCGCGGAATGAGCAGTTCTTC
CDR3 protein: CASSQEWQGARNEQFF

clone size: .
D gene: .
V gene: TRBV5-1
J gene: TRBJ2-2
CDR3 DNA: TGCGCCAGCAGCTTGACGGCTAGGCAGTTAATCGACGGGGAGCTGTTTTTT
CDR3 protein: CASSLTARQLIDGELFF

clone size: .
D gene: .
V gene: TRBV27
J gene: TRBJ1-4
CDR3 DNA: TGTGCCAGCAGTAGCTTCGGGACACCTGAAAAACTGTTTTTT
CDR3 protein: CASSSFGTPEKLFF

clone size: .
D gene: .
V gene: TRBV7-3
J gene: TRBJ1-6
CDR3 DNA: TGTGCCAGCAGCTTAACTGCGGGGCCCCTCCACTTT
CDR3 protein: CASSLTAGPLHF

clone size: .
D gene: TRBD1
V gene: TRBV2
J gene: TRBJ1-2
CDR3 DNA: TGTGCCAGCAGTTTCCGGACAGGGGAGGGCTACACCTTC
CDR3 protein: CASSFRTGEGYTF

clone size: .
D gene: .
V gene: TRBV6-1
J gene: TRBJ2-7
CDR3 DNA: TGTGCCAGCAAAACGGCGATGACTTCCTACGAGCAGTACTTC
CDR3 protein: CASKTAMTSYEQYF

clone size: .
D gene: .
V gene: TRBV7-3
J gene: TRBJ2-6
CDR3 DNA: TGTGCCAGCAGCTTACTGAGAGGCGGGGCCAACGTCCTGACTTTC
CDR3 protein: CASSLLRGGANVLTF

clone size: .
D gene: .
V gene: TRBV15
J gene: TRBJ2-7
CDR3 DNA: TGTGCCACCAGCAGATCCCGAGGTGACGAGCAGTACTTC
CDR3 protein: CATSRSRGDEQYF

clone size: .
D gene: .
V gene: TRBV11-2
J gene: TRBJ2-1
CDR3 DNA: TGTGCCAGCAGCACACAGGCGAGGAATGAGCAGTTCTTC
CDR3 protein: CASSTQARNEQFF

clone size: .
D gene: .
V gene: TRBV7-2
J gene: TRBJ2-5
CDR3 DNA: TGTGCCAGCAGCTTATCGACGGGCCAAGAGACCCAGTACTTC
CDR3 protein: CASSLSTGQETQYF

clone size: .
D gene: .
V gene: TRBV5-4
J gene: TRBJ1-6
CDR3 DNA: TGTGCCAGCAGCTTGGCTGCAGGTACCTTCTCACCCCTCCACTTT
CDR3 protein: CASSLAAGTFSPLHF

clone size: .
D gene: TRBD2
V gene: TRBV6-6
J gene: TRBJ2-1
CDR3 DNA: TGTGCCAGCAGTTGGGGGGGAGCCCCTGGGTATGAGCAGTTCTTC
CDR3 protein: CASSWGGAPGYEQFF

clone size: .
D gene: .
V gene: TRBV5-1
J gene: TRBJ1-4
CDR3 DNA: TGCGCCAGCAGCCACATGGACGGGGATGAAAAACTGTTTTTT
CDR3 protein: CASSHMDGDEKLFF

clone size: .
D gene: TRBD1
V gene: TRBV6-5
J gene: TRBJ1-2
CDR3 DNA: TGTGCCAGCAGTCCATCAGGGGGCGAGGTTGGCTACACCTTC
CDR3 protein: CASSPSGGEVGYTF

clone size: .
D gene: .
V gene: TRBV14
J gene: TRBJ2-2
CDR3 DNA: TGTGCCAGCAGCCGACAGTTGAACACCGGGGAGCTGTTTTTT
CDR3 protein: CASSRQLNTGELFF

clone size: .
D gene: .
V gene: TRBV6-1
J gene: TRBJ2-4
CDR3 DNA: TGTGCCAGCAGTGAGGTTGGGGGCCTAGGAAACATTCAGTACTTC
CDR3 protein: CASSEVGGLGNIQYF

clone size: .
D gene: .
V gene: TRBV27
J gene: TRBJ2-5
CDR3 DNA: TGTGCCAGCAGTTTATCACCACAGGGCCGAATAGAGACCCAGTACTTC
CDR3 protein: CASSLSPQGRIETQYF

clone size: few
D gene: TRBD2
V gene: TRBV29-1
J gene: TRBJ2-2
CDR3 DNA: TGCAGCGTCAACTCCGGGACTAGCGACACCGGGGAGCTGTTTTTT
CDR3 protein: CSVNSGTSDTGELFF

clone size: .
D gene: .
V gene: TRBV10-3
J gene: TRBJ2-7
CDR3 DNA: TGTGCCATCAGTTTCGTTACAGGATACGAGCAGTACTTC
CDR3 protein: CAISFVTGYEQYF